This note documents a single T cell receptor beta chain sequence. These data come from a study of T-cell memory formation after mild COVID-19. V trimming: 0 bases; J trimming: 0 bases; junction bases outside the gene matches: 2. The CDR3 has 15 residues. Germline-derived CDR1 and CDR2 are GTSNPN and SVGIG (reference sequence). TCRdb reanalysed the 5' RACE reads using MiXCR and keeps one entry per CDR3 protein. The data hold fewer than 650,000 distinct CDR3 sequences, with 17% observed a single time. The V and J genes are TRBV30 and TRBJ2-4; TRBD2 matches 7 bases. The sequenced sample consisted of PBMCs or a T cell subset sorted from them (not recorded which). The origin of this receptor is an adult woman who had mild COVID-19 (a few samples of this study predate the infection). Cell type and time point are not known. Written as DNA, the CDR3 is TGTGCCTGGAGTGTAGCGGGGATAGCCAAAAACATTCAGTACTTC. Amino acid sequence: CAWSVAGIAKNIQYF.